This T cell receptor (beta chain) was identified in a study of control samples from healthy donors and cancer patients. The germline V gene encodes CDR1 SGHTA and CDR2 FQGNSA. The CDR3 runs to 15 residues. Unmatched junction bases numbered 9, after V lost 4 bases and J lost 7 bases. The protocol was immunoSEQ multiplex PCR, while the TCRdb copy is restricted to in-frame clones and leaves out a portion. The table shows about 80,000 clones, with roughly 91% occurring only once. The sequence was obtained from a man aged 45-65 years in good health. Sequenced sample: blood. The chain combines TRBV7-2 with TRBJ1-2; the match to TRBD1 covers 10 bases. CDR3 nucleotide sequence: TGTGCCAGCAGCTCAGGAGGACAGGGGGTATCTGGCTACACCTTC. Translation: CASSSGGQGVSGYTF.